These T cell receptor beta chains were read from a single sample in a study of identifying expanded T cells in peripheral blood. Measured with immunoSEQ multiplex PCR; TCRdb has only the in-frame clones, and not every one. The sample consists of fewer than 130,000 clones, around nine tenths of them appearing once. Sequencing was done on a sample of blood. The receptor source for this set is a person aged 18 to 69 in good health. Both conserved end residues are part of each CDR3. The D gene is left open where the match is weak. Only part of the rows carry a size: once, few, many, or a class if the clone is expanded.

DNA: TGTGCCAGCAGCTTGGATCAGGATCAGCCCCAGCATTTT
CDR3: CASSLDQDQPQHF
J: TRBJ1-5
V: TRBV5-4
size: .
length: 13
D: .

DNA: TGTGCCGTCCTAGCGGTCACAGATACGCAGTATTTT
CDR3: CAVLAVTDTQYF
J: TRBJ2-3
V: TRBV9
size: once
length: 12
D: TRBD2

DNA: TGTGCCAGTACTCGTGCTGACAGGTACAACACCGGGGAGCTGTTTTTT
CDR3: CASTRADRYNTGELFF
J: TRBJ2-2
V: TRBV19
size: .
length: 16
D: .

DNA: TGTGCCAGCAGCGGCGGGACAGGGAAAAACATTCAGTACTTC
CDR3: CASSGGTGKNIQYF
J: TRBJ2-4
V: TRBV6-5
size: .
length: 14
D: TRBD1

DNA: TGTGCCAGCAGTTTCCCAGGAAGTGGCTACACCTTC
CDR3: CASSFPGSGYTF
J: TRBJ1-2
V: TRBV6-5
size: .
length: 12
D: .

DNA: TGTGCCAGCAGAGGGGACACCGGGGAGCTGTTTTTT
CDR3: CASRGDTGELFF
J: TRBJ2-2
V: TRBV2
size: .
length: 12
D: .

DNA: TGTGCCAGTAGTATCGGACTCACGGTACAAGAGACCCAGTACTTC
CDR3: CASSIGLTVQETQYF
J: TRBJ2-5
V: TRBV19
size: .
length: 15
D: .

DNA: TGTGCCAGCAGTGAAGGTGGGGCTTTGGCTCATTGGGACTATGGCTACACCTTC
CDR3: CASSEGGALAHWDYGYTF
J: TRBJ1-2
V: TRBV2
size: .
length: 18
D: .

DNA: TGTGCCACCGGAAGATTCACCGGAGAGACCCAGTACTTC
CDR3: CATGRFTGETQYF
J: TRBJ2-5
V: TRBV6-6
size: .
length: 13
D: .

DNA: TGTGCCAGCAGCTTGTGGCGGCCCTCCTACAATGAGCAGTTCTTC
CDR3: CASSLWRPSYNEQFF
J: TRBJ2-1
V: TRBV5-4
size: .
length: 15
D: .

DNA: TGTGCCAGCTCATCGTTAAGGGAAGAGCAGTTCTTC
CDR3: CASSSLREEQFF
J: TRBJ2-1
V: TRBV18
size: .
length: 12
D: .

DNA: TGTGCCAGCTCACCCGAACCCGGGGGTGGCAATCAGCCCCAGCATTTT
CDR3: CASSPEPGGGNQPQHF
J: TRBJ1-5
V: TRBV18
size: .
length: 16
D: .

DNA: TGTGCCAGCAGTGAGGACAGGGCGAACACTGAAGCTTTCTTT
CDR3: CASSEDRANTEAFF
J: TRBJ1-1
V: TRBV2
size: few
length: 14
D: TRBD1

DNA: TGTGCCAGCAGCCCGGCGGGACAGGGGAGCACAGATACGCAGTATTTT
CDR3: CASSPAGQGSTDTQYF
J: TRBJ2-3
V: TRBV2
size: .
length: 16
D: TRBD1

DNA: TGTGCCAGCAGCATCATGGGGGGCTCAGAGACCCAGTACTTC
CDR3: CASSIMGGSETQYF
J: TRBJ2-5
V: TRBV7-9
size: .
length: 14
D: .

DNA: TGTGCCAGCAGCGGAAAGACAGGGCCGGGTTCACCCCTCCACTTT
CDR3: CASSGKTGPGSPLHF
J: TRBJ1-6
V: TRBV9
size: .
length: 15
D: TRBD1

DNA: TGTGCCACGGCTCTTGGGGGGGGATCCTACGAGCAGTACTTC
CDR3: CATALGGGSYEQYF
J: TRBJ2-7
V: TRBV15
size: .
length: 14
D: TRBD2

DNA: TGTGCCAGCAGCCAAGATGAGACAGGGGGCTACAATGAGCAGTTCTTC
CDR3: CASSQDETGGYNEQFF
J: TRBJ2-1
V: TRBV11-2
size: .
length: 16
D: TRBD1

DNA: TGTGCCAGCAGTTTAACGGCAGGGGAAAGGTACGAGCAGTACTTC
CDR3: CASSLTAGERYEQYF
J: TRBJ2-7
V: TRBV27
size: .
length: 15
D: .

DNA: TGTGCCAGCAGCTTTGAAGGGAGCTCCTATAATTCACCCCTCCACTTT
CDR3: CASSFEGSSYNSPLHF
J: TRBJ1-6
V: TRBV5-4
size: .
length: 16
D: .

DNA: TGTGCCAGCAGTTTCGGTTCTGGGGCCAACGTCCTGACTTTC
CDR3: CASSFGSGANVLTF
J: TRBJ2-6
V: TRBV6-6
size: .
length: 14
D: .

DNA: TGTGCCAGCACAAACTTAGGCGGCCCAGATACGCAGTATTTT
CDR3: CASTNLGGPDTQYF
J: TRBJ2-3
V: TRBV25-1
size: .
length: 14
D: .

DNA: TGTGCCAGCAGCCTTCCAGCGGGGGTCCCAAGCTCCTACAATGAGCAGTTCTTC
CDR3: CASSLPAGVPSSYNEQFF
J: TRBJ2-1
V: TRBV9
size: .
length: 18
D: TRBD2

DNA: TGTGCCAGCAGTTTGCCGACGGCCTCCTACGAGCAGTACTTC
CDR3: CASSLPTASYEQYF
J: TRBJ2-7
V: TRBV6-5
size: once
length: 14
D: .

DNA: TGTGCCATCAGTGAGTCTCGGGCGGGTAGGAAAACCCCGAACAATGAGCAGTTCTTC
CDR3: CAISESRAGRKTPNNEQFF
J: TRBJ2-1
V: TRBV10-3
size: once
length: 19
D: .

DNA: TGTGCCAGCAGTTTGAATGAAAAACTGTTTTTT
CDR3: CASSLNEKLFF
J: TRBJ1-4
V: TRBV28
size: medium-sized
length: 11
D: .

DNA: TGTGCCAGCAGCTTCGAGGGGCCCAGCACAGATACGCAGTATTTT
CDR3: CASSFEGPSTDTQYF
J: TRBJ2-3
V: TRBV5-5
size: few
length: 15
D: .

DNA: TGTGCCAGCTCACTCCTGGACCGTCGCGAGCAGTACTTC
CDR3: CASSLLDRREQYF
J: TRBJ2-7
V: TRBV18
size: .
length: 13
D: .

DNA: TGTGCCAGTAGTATTTTTCTGAGACAGGGAATTGAGCAGTTCTTC
CDR3: CASSIFLRQGIEQFF
J: TRBJ2-1
V: TRBV19
size: .
length: 15
D: TRBD1

DNA: TGTGCCAGCACCCGAGTGGGGGATGCTGGAGGAGCTTTCTTT
CDR3: CASTRVGDAGGAFF
J: TRBJ1-1
V: TRBV2
size: .
length: 14
D: .

DNA: TGTGCCAGCAGCCCAGACAGGTTTGGAGACTATGGCTACACCTTC
CDR3: CASSPDRFGDYGYTF
J: TRBJ1-2
V: TRBV6-1
size: .
length: 15
D: .

DNA: TGTGCCAGCAGCTTAGCGTCATCTGGGTTACCGTCCAATGAGCAGTTCTTC
CDR3: CASSLASSGLPSNEQFF
J: TRBJ2-1
V: TRBV7-6
size: once
length: 17
D: .

DNA: TGTGCCACGGGACGACAGGGATCCCCCGGGGAGCTGTTTTTT
CDR3: CATGRQGSPGELFF
J: TRBJ2-2
V: TRBV9
size: .
length: 14
D: TRBD1

DNA: TGTGCCAGCAGCGTAGGCATTAACTACGAGCAGTACTTC
CDR3: CASSVGINYEQYF
J: TRBJ2-7
V: TRBV9
size: .
length: 13
D: .

DNA: TGTGCCAGCTCACCGGGACAGAATAATTCACCCCTCCACTTT
CDR3: CASSPGQNNSPLHF
J: TRBJ1-6
V: TRBV18
size: .
length: 14
D: TRBD1

DNA: TGTGCCAGCAGGAACAGTGATGGGCAAGAGACCCAGTACTTC
CDR3: CASRNSDGQETQYF
J: TRBJ2-5
V: TRBV6-6
size: .
length: 14
D: .

DNA: TGTGCCAGTAGTATGTTATACGCCGGGGGGGGCAGGGCCTACGAGCAGTACTTC
CDR3: CASSMLYAGGGRAYEQYF
J: TRBJ2-7
V: TRBV19
size: .
length: 18
D: TRBD2

DNA: TGCGCCAGCAGCCAGCGGCGGGGCACAGATACGCAGTATTTT
CDR3: CASSQRRGTDTQYF
J: TRBJ2-3
V: TRBV4-3
size: .
length: 14
D: .

DNA: TGTGCCAGCAGTTCCCAGGGGCACACTGAAGCTTTCTTT
CDR3: CASSSQGHTEAFF
J: TRBJ1-1
V: TRBV6-5
size: .
length: 13
D: .

DNA: TGCAGTGCCCTGATCCTTGGTACGCAGTATTTT
CDR3: CSALILGTQYF
J: TRBJ2-3
V: TRBV20-1
size: .
length: 11
D: .

DNA: TGTGCCAGCAGTGAACGCCGGGACAGGGGGCTCGACGAGCAGTACTTC
CDR3: CASSERRDRGLDEQYF
J: TRBJ2-7
V: TRBV6-1
size: .
length: 16
D: TRBD1

DNA: TGTGCCAGCAGCTTACCCACCAGATCCTGGGAGCAGTACTTC
CDR3: CASSLPTRSWEQYF
J: TRBJ2-7
V: TRBV11-2
size: .
length: 14
D: .

DNA: TGCGCCAGCAGCTTGGGTCCGGAGAACACTGAAGCTTTCTTT
CDR3: CASSLGPENTEAFF
J: TRBJ1-1
V: TRBV5-1
size: .
length: 14
D: .

DNA: TGTGCCAGCAGCTATGGGCGAGGGGTGGTTGAAAAACTGTTTTTT
CDR3: CASSYGRGVVEKLFF
J: TRBJ1-4
V: TRBV5-6
size: .
length: 15
D: .

DNA: TGTGCCAGCAGTCCTTCAGGGGGCACGGGGGAGCTGTTTTTT
CDR3: CASSPSGGTGELFF
J: TRBJ2-2
V: TRBV9
size: .
length: 14
D: TRBD1

DNA: TGTGCCAGCAGCTTGGGTGGGGGGGCGCAAGATGAGCAGTTCTTC
CDR3: CASSLGGGAQDEQFF
J: TRBJ2-1
V: TRBV5-4
size: .
length: 15
D: .

DNA: TGTGCCAGCACCCGGGGGGGATCCTATAATTCACCCCTCCACTTT
CDR3: CASTRGGSYNSPLHF
J: TRBJ1-6
V: TRBV6-5
size: .
length: 15
D: .

DNA: TGTGCCAGCAGGCCGGGACTGAACTACCAAGAGACCCAGTACTTC
CDR3: CASRPGLNYQETQYF
J: TRBJ2-5
V: TRBV28
size: .
length: 15
D: .

DNA: TGCGCCAGCACCAAAATGCCGGGGGAGGGGAATGAGCAGTTCTTC
CDR3: CASTKMPGEGNEQFF
J: TRBJ2-1
V: TRBV5-1
size: .
length: 15
D: TRBD2

DNA: TGTGCCAGCAGCGGCGGGACAGGGTGGTATCGGAACACTGAAGCTTTCTTT
CDR3: CASSGGTGWYRNTEAFF
J: TRBJ1-1
V: TRBV5-6
size: .
length: 17
D: TRBD1

DNA: TGTGCCAGTAGACCGACACGACAATACAATGAGCAGTTCTTC
CDR3: CASRPTRQYNEQFF
J: TRBJ2-1
V: TRBV19
size: .
length: 14
D: .

DNA: TGTGCCAGCAGGGTGGGTGCAGGGTCGGGCACAGATACGCAGTATTTT
CDR3: CASRVGAGSGTDTQYF
J: TRBJ2-3
V: TRBV5-6
size: .
length: 16
D: .

DNA: TGTGCCAGCAGCCACCCGGTTGAAGCTTTCTTT
CDR3: CASSHPVEAFF
J: TRBJ1-1
V: TRBV7-9
size: .
length: 11
D: .

DNA: TGTGCCAGCAGCCTTACAGCGACCGGGGAGCTGTTTTTT
CDR3: CASSLTATGELFF
J: TRBJ2-2
V: TRBV5-5
size: .
length: 13
D: .